This T cell receptor (beta chain) was retrieved from a study of shared clonotypes between healthy human individuals. Splitting of each subset's genomic DNA was done evenly across several immunoSEQ plates. Unsorted PBMC DNA went through sequencing on ten immunoSEQ deep assay plates. Clones were sequenced by immunoSEQ multiplex PCR, and TCRdb holds only the in-frame ones, with some missing. The data show about 450,000 clones, about 80% seen once. This clone has more than one count but fewer than ten. Its specificity is unknown. General observations from the study: Donor scarcity curtailed the genetic and exposure-history diversity represented herein.

Trimming stripped 0 bases from V and 2 bases from J, with 11 bases between. The CDR3 spans 16 residues. Germline-derived CDR1 and CDR2 are MNHNY and SVGAGI (reference sequence). Sequenced: PBMCs. V is TRBV6-6 and J is TRBJ1-3, with D possibly TRBD1 on 5 matching bases. The sequence was obtained from a woman between 40 and 50 years old in good health. Some clones in this sample may be carry-over from other donors' samples. The CDR3 sequence is CASSYSSRATGNTIYF. The DNA for the CDR3 is TGTGCCAGCAGTTACTCGAGCAGGGCCACTGGAAACACCATATATTTT.